This T cell receptor beta chain was captured in a study of technical replicates of blood from a few donors. TCRdb's table, derived via immunoSEQ multiplex PCR, lists solely in-frame clones and lacks some. The sample lists under 55,000 clones; 90% to 96% were seen once. Per the germline V gene, CDR1 is SEHNR and CDR2 is FQNEAQ (reference sequence). This CDR3 contains 15 residues. The ends lost 3 bases at V and 1 base at J; junction bases unmatched: 5. The V and J genes are TRBV7-9 and TRBJ2-7, with 8 positions matching TRBD2. Sequencing was done on a sample of T cells isolated from PBMCs. The origin of this receptor is a human donor in good health. DNA for the CDR3: TGTGCCAGCAGCTTTTTACTAGCGGAATCCTACGAGCAGTACTTC. Its translation: CASSFLLAESYEQYF. Together with reference TRBV7-9 and TRBJ2-7, the CDR3 gives the full variable domain: DTGVSQNPRHKITKRGQNVTFRCDPISEHNRLYWYRQTLGQGPEFLTYFQNEAQLEKSRLLSDRFSAERPKGSFSTLEIQRTEQGDSAMYLCASSFLLAESYEQYFGPGTRLTVT.